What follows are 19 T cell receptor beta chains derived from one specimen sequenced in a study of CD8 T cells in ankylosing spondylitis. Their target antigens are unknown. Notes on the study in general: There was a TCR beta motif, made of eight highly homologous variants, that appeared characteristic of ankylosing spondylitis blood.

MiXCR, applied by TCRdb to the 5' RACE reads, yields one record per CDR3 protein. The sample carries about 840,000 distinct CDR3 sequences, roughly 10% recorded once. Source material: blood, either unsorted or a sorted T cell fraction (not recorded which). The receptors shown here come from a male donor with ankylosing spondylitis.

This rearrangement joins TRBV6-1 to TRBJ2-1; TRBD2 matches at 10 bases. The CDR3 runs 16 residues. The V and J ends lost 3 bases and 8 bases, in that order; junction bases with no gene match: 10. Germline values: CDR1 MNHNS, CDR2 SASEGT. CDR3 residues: CASSDHGLAAGDEQFF. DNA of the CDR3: TGTGCCAGCAGTGACCACGGACTAGCGGCCGGTGATGAGCAGTTCTTC.

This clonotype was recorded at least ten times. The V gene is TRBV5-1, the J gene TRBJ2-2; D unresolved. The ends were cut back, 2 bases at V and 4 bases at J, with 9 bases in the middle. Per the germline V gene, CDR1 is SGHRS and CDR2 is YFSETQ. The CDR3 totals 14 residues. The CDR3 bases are TGCGCCAGCAGCTTTGGCTATCTCACCGGGGAGCTGTTTTTT. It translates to CASSFGYLTGELFF.

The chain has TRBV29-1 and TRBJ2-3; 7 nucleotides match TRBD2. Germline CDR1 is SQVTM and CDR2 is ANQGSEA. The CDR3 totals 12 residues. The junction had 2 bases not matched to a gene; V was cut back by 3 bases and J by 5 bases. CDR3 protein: CSVEGGGDTQYF. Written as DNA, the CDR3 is TGCAGCGTTGAGGGGGGGGGAGATACGCAGTATTTT.

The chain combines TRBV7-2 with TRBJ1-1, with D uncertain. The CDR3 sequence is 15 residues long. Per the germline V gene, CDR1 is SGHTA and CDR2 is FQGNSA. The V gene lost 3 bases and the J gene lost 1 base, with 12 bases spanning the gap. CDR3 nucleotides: TGTGCCAGCAGCTTGCTGGGCCCGGGGAACACTGAAGCTTTCTTT. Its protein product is CASSLLGPGNTEAFF.

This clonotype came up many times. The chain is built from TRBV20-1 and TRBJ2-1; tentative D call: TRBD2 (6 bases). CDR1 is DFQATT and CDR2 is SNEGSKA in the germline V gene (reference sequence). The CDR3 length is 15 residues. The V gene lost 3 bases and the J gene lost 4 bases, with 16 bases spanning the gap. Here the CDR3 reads CSASVGLSGYNEQFF. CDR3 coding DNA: TGCAGTGCTAGCGTGGGGCTTAGCGGTTACAATGAGCAGTTCTTC.

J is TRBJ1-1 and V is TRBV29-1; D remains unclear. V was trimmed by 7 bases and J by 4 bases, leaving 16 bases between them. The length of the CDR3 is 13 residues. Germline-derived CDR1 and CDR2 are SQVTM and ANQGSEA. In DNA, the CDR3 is TGCAGCGGCCTTGTATGGGTCGGCACTGAAGCTTTCTTT. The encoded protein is CSGLVWVGTEAFF.

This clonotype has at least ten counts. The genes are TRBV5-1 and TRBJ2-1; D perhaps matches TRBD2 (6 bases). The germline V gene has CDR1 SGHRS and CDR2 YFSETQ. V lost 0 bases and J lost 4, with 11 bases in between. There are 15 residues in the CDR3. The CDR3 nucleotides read TGCGCCAGCAGCTTGGAGAGTGCGGGGTACAATGAGCAGTTCTTC. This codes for CASSLESAGYNEQFF.

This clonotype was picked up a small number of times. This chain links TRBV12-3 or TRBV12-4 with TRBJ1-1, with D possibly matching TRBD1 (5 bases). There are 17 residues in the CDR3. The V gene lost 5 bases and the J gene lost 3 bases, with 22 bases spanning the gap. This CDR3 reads CASSPLRGGSSDTEAFF. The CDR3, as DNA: TGTGCCAGCAGTCCCCTAAGGGGAGGGTCTTCGGACACTGAAGCTTTCTTT.

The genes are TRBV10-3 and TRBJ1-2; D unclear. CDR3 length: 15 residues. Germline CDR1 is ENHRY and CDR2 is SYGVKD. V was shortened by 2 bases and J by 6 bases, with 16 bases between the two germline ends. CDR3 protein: CAISEPGLGLDGYTF. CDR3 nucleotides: TGTGCCATCAGTGAGCCGGGCCTAGGTTTGGATGGCTACACCTTC.

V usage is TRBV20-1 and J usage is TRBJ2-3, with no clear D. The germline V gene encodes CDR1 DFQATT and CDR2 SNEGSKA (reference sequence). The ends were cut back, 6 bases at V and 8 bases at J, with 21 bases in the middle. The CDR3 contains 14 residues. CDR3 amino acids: CSANPLTRSATQYF. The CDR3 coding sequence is TGCAGTGCGAACCCACTCACCCGTTCCGCTACGCAGTATTTT.

CDR3 protein: CSARGTSWTGELFF. CDR3 in DNA: TGCAGTGCTAGAGGGACTTCGTGGACCGGGGAGCTGTTTTTT. This chain connects TRBV20-1 to TRBJ2-2; TRBD2 might be the D (5 bases). The CDR3 has 14 residues. CDR1 and CDR2 from the germline V gene are DFQATT and SNEGSKA (reference sequence). V lost 1 base and J lost 5, with 11 bases in between.

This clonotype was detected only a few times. The CDR3 loop reads CSARDPARFQETQYF. The CDR3 nucleotides read TGCAGTGCTAGAGATCCGGCACGGTTCCAAGAGACCCAGTACTTC. This chain links TRBV20-1 with TRBJ2-5; no firm D call. V lost 0 bases to trimming and J lost 1 base, with 12 bases between them. The CDR3 covers 15 residues. Germline loops: CDR1 DFQATT, CDR2 SNEGSKA (reference sequence).

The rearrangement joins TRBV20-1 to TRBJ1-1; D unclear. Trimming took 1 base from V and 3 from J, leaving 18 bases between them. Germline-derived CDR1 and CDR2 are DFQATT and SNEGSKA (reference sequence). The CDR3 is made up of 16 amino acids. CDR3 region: CSARAWGSSSYTEAFF. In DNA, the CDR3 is TGCAGTGCTAGAGCTTGGGGTAGTTCGTCGTACACTGAAGCTTTCTTT.

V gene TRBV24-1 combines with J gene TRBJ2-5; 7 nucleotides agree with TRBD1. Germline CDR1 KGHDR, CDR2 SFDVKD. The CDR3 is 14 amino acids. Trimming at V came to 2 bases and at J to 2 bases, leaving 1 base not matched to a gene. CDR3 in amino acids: CATSDWDRQETQYF. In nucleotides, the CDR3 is TGTGCCACCAGTGATTGGGACAGACAAGAGACCCAGTACTTC.

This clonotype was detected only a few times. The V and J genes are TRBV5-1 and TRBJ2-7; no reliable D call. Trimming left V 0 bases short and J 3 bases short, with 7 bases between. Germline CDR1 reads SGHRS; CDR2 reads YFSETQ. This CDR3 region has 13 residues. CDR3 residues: CASSLDAVYEQYF. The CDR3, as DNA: TGCGCCAGCAGCTTGGACGCCGTCTACGAGCAGTACTTC.

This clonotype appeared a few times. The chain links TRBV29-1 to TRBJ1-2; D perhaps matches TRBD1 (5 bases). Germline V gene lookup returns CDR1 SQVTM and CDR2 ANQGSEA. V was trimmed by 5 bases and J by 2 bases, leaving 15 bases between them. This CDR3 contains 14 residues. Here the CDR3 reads CSVQVFGANYGYTF. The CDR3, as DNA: TGCAGCGTTCAAGTTTTTGGGGCCAACTATGGCTACACCTTC.

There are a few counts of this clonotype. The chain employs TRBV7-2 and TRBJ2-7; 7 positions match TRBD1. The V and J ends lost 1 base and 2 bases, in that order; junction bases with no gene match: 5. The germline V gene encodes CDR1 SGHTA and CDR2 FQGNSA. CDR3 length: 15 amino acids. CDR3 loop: CASSLVTGQTYEQYF. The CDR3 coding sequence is TGTGCCAGCAGCTTAGTAACGGGACAGACCTACGAGCAGTACTTC.

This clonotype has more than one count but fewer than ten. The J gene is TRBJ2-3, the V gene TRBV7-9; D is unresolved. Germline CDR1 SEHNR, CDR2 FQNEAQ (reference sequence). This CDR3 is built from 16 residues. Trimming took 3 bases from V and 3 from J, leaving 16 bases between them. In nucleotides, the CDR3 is TGTGCCAGCAGCTTCGCCCGTGGGCTGGTGACAGATACGCAGTATTTT. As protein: CASSFARGLVTDTQYF.

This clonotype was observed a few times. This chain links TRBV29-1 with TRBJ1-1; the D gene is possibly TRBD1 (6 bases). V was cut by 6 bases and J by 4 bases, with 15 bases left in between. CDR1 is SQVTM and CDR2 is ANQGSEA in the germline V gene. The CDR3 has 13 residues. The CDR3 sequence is CSVLRGVGTEAFF. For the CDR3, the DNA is TGCAGCGTCCTAAGGGGGGTTGGCACTGAAGCTTTCTTT.